Listed below are T cell receptor beta chains from one sample, sequenced in a study of T cell responses to AZD1222 COVID-19 vaccine. Produced via immunoSEQ multiplex PCR; TCRdb's table is partial and in-frame only. This table holds 210,000 or so clones, 85% to 95% found once. The material was peripheral blood, obtained on day 0 of MenACWY control vaccination. These receptors originate from an adult in good health. Each CDR3 is given with its conserved first and last residue. The D gene is left open where the match is weak. Size values are once, few and many counts, or a class for expanded clones, and some rows have none.

D	V	size	J	CDR3	DNA
TRBD1	TRBV29-1	NA	TRBJ2-3	CSVYRDRGLDTQYF	TGCAGCGTCTACCGGGACAGGGGGCTTGATACGCAGTATTTT
NA	TRBV30	NA	TRBJ2-6	CAWTHGAGANVLTF	TGTGCCTGGACCCACGGTGCCGGGGCCAACGTCCTGACTTTC
NA	TRBV18	once	TRBJ1-2	CASSQGLNYGYTF	TGTGCCAGCTCACAGGGACTTAACTATGGCTACACCTTC
NA	TRBV6-2/TRBV6-3	NA	TRBJ2-1	CASSYLGTVSSYNEQFF	TGTGCCAGCAGTTACTTGGGGACCGTAAGCTCCTACAATGAGCAGTTCTTC
NA	TRBV5-5	NA	TRBJ2-1	CASSLRLNEQFF	TGTGCCAGCAGCCTCCGTCTCAATGAGCAGTTCTTC
NA	TRBV10-3	NA	TRBJ2-7	CAISARGQNYEQYF	TGTGCCATCAGTGCCCGGGGTCAGAACTACGAGCAGTACTTC
NA	TRBV28	NA	TRBJ1-6	CASSLRQVPSPLHF	TGTGCCAGCAGTTTGCGACAGGTTCCTTCACCCCTCCACTTT
NA	TRBV6-6	NA	TRBJ1-1	CASTSKAFF	TGTGCCAGCACCTCTAAAGCTTTCTTT
TRBD1	TRBV5-5	NA	TRBJ1-1	CASSYAGTGRSFF	TGTGCCAGCAGCTATGCCGGGACAGGGCGATCTTTCTTT
NA	TRBV19	NA	TRBJ1-5	CASSEGRDNQPQHF	TGTGCCAGTAGTGAGGGACGGGACAATCAGCCCCAGCATTTT
NA	TRBV6-1	NA	TRBJ2-3	CASSEIAPGRDTQYF	TGTGCCAGCAGTGAAATAGCCCCTGGCAGGGATACGCAGTATTTT
NA	TRBV3-1/TRBV3-2	NA	TRBJ2-2	CASSQSSRDTGELFF	TGTGCCAGCAGCCAGTCTAGCAGGGACACCGGGGAGCTGTTTTTT
TRBD1	TRBV6-5	NA	TRBJ1-3	CASRTHRGPGNTIYF	TGTGCCAGCAGGACCCACAGGGGTCCTGGAAACACCATATATTTT
NA	TRBV6-5	NA	TRBJ1-1	CASSLTEAFF	TGTGCCAGCAGCCTGACTGAAGCTTTCTTT
NA	TRBV6-1	NA	TRBJ1-2	CASSEAWGTGGYTF	TGTGCCAGCAGTGAAGCGTGGGGTACGGGGGGCTACACCTTC
NA	TRBV7-9	NA	TRBJ1-2	CASSSDYGYTF	TGTGCCAGCAGCTCTGACTATGGCTACACCTTC
NA	TRBV21-1	NA	TRBJ2-4	CASSKGRTVLAKNIQYF	TGTGCCAGCAGCAAAGGCCGGACGGTTCTAGCCAAAAACATTCAGTACTTC
TRBD1	TRBV10-2	NA	TRBJ1-1	CASSSPTGVNTEAFF	TGCGCCAGCAGCAGTCCGACAGGGGTCAACACTGAAGCTTTCTTT
TRBD1	TRBV6-1	NA	TRBJ1-1	CASSETTGENTEAFF	TGTGCCAGCAGTGAAACGACAGGGGAGAACACTGAAGCTTTCTTT
TRBD1	TRBV28	NA	TRBJ1-1	CASSLGTGNTEAFF	TGTGCCAGCAGTTTAGGGACAGGGAACACTGAAGCTTTCTTT
NA	TRBV5-5	once	TRBJ2-7	CASSLFGGSSYEQYF	TGTGCCAGCAGCTTGTTTGGGGGGTCCTCCTACGAGCAGTACTTC
NA	TRBV28	NA	TRBJ2-6	CASSLAGPGANVLTF	TGTGCCAGCAGTTTGGCAGGTCCTGGGGCCAACGTCCTGACTTTC
NA	TRBV20-1	NA	TRBJ2-2	CSASRSGELFF	TGCAGTGCTAGTAGATCCGGGGAGCTGTTTTTT
NA	TRBV9	NA	TRBJ2-5	CASSVEEGLTETQYF	TGTGCCAGCAGCGTAGAGGAGGGGCTGACGGAGACCCAGTACTTC
NA	TRBV11-2	NA	TRBJ2-2	CASSLDTPWQDNTGELFF	TGTGCCAGCAGCTTAGATACCCCCTGGCAGGACAACACCGGGGAGCTGTTTTTT
NA	TRBV5-4	NA	TRBJ1-1	CASRREGQGRTEAFF	TGTGCCAGCAGAAGGGAGGGCCAGGGTCGGACTGAAGCTTTCTTT
NA	TRBV3-1/TRBV3-2	NA	TRBJ2-7	CASTSGTGSYEQYF	TGTGCCAGCACCTCCGGGACTGGATCCTACGAGCAGTACTTC
TRBD2	TRBV19	once	TRBJ2-2	CATPAGGVTGELFF	TGTGCCACTCCAGCGGGGGGTGTCACCGGGGAGCTGTTTTTT
NA	TRBV11-2	NA	TRBJ2-3	CASSLSISADTQYF	TGTGCCAGCAGCTTAAGCATTTCCGCAGATACGCAGTATTTT
NA	TRBV7-8	NA	TRBJ1-1	CASSFGRGNTEAFF	TGTGCCAGCAGCTTTGGTCGGGGGAACACTGAAGCTTTCTTT
TRBD1	TRBV27	NA	TRBJ1-2	CASSPRQGLANYGYTF	TGTGCCAGCAGTCCAAGACAGGGCCTAGCTAACTATGGCTACACCTTC
TRBD1	TRBV6-2/TRBV6-3	NA	TRBJ2-6	CASSYEAGTGGLVGANVLTF	TGTGCCAGCAGTTACGAAGCCGGGACAGGGGGCTTAGTTGGGGCCAACGTCCTGACTTTC
TRBD1	TRBV5-1	NA	TRBJ2-7	CASSFSPPGQSYEQYF	TGCGCCAGCAGCTTTAGCCCCCCGGGACAGTCCTACGAGCAGTACTTC
NA	TRBV2	NA	TRBJ1-6	CARRDSSNSPLHF	TGTGCCAGAAGAGACAGTAGCAATTCACCCCTCCACTTT
TRBD1	TRBV7-9	NA	TRBJ1-5	CASSPEQGPPQHF	TGTGCCAGCAGCCCGGAACAGGGGCCGCCCCAGCATTTT
NA	TRBV5-1	NA	TRBJ1-2	CASSLAGTPALYTF	TGCGCCAGCAGCTTGGCAGGGACACCAGCGTTATACACCTTC
NA	TRBV5-1	NA	TRBJ2-7	CASSSDSSYEQYF	TGCGCCAGCAGCTCTGACAGCTCCTACGAGCAGTACTTC
TRBD1	TRBV7-2	few	TRBJ2-1	CASSPPGQGRNEQFF	TGTGCCAGCAGCCCTCCGGGACAGGGTAGGAATGAGCAGTTCTTC
NA	TRBV7-9	once	TRBJ2-3	CASSLRHTPILRVGDTQYF	TGTGCCAGCAGCTTACGGCATACGCCGATTTTACGAGTGGGAGATACGCAGTATTTT
NA	TRBV6-5	NA	TRBJ1-5	CASKLTDNQPQHF	TGTGCCAGCAAATTAACAGACAATCAGCCCCAGCATTTT
TRBD2	TRBV15	NA	TRBJ2-1	CATSMGLAGPNEQFF	TGTGCCACCAGCATGGGACTAGCGGGGCCCAATGAGCAGTTCTTC
NA	TRBV2	NA	TRBJ1-3	CASSADRNSGNTIYF	TGTGCCAGCAGTGCGGACCGCAACTCTGGAAACACCATATATTTT
NA	TRBV10-3	once	TRBJ1-5	CAISESGGGQPQHF	TGTGCCATCAGTGAGTCAGGGGGGGGACAGCCCCAGCATTTT
NA	TRBV7-9	NA	TRBJ1-1	CASSLGTEAFF	TGTGCCAGCAGCTTGGGGACTGAAGCTTTCTTT
NA	TRBV19	NA	TRBJ2-3	CASSRTPGDTQYF	TGTGCCAGTAGTAGGACCCCAGGGGATACGCAGTATTTT
NA	TRBV10-3	NA	TRBJ1-1	CAISEPGGPDTEAFF	TGTGCCATCAGTGAGCCTGGGGGGCCGGACACTGAAGCTTTCTTT
TRBD1	TRBV4-2	NA	TRBJ1-2	CASSQVPGQGAGYTF	TGTGCCAGCAGCCAAGTCCCCGGACAGGGGGCTGGCTACACCTTC
NA	TRBV5-5	NA	TRBJ1-1	CASSLEGVNTEAFF	TGTGCCAGCAGCTTGGAAGGGGTGAACACTGAAGCTTTCTTT
NA	TRBV11-2	NA	TRBJ1-1	CASSLAGSLNTEAFF	TGTGCCAGCAGCTTAGCGGGCAGCTTGAACACTGAAGCTTTCTTT
TRBD1	TRBV4-1	NA	TRBJ2-2	CASSQDARDRGNGELFF	TGCGCCAGCAGCCAAGATGCGCGGGACAGGGGGAACGGGGAGCTGTTTTTT
NA	TRBV5-1	NA	TRBJ2-1	CASSLDYNEQFF	TGCGCCAGCAGCTTGGATTACAATGAGCAGTTCTTC